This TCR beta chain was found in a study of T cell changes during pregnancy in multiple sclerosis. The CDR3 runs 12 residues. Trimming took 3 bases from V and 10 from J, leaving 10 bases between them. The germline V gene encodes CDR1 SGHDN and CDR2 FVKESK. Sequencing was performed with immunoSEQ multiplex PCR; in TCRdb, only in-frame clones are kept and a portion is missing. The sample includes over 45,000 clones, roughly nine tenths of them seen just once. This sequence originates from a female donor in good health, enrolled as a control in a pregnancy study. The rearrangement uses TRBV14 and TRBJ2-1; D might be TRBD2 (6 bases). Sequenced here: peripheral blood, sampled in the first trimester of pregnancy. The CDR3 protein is CASSQLSGEQFF. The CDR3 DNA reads TGTGCCAGCAGCCAGCTTAGCGGAGAGCAGTTCTTC.